Listed here are 30 T cell receptor beta chains from one sample, sequenced in a study of T-cell reconstitution after alpha-beta-depleted transplantation in children. Whole-study findings and limits: Newly made T cells mostly supplied T-cell counts and diversity one year after transplant.

Their cognate antigens are unknown. During its preparation, the TCRbeta library received unique molecular identifiers. TCRdb analysed the PCR reads with MiXCR anew, one entry per CDR3 protein. Among hundreds of thousands of distinct CDR3 sequences listed, around 7.1% were seen once. Material: peripheral blood, obtained 360 days after TCRalphabeta/CD19-depleted stem cell transplant. The receptors come from a female patient aged 2-9 years who had a stem cell transplant for Fanconi anemia, so the T cells may come from the graft donor.

This clonotype was seen at least ten times. The chain is built from TRBV5-1 and TRBJ2-1; D is unresolved. This CDR3 comprises 14 residues. With 6 bases removed from V and 6 bases from J, the gap between germline ends came to 16 bases. Germline CDR1 is SGHRS and CDR2 is YFSETQ. CDR3 DNA: TGCGCCAGCATTCCCTATGGACGGGTCAATGAGCAGTTCTTC. As protein: CASIPYGRVNEQFF.

This chain connects TRBV27 to TRBJ2-5; no firm D call. The CDR3 covers 17 residues. V gave up 2 bases and J gave up 5 bases, with 21 bases separating them. Germline V gene data show CDR1 as MNHEY and CDR2 as SMNVEV (reference sequence). CDR3 region: CASSLRSLTLYGETQYF. DNA for the CDR3: TGTGCCAGCAGTTTAAGGTCCCTAACCCTCTACGGGGAGACCCAGTACTTC.

There are many counts of this clonotype. The rearrangement uses TRBV10-3 and TRBJ2-1; D is uncertain. This CDR3 spans 11 amino acids. The V end lost 4 bases, the J end lost 8 bases, and 6 bases lay between the germline ends. Germline V CDR1 and CDR2: ENHRY, SYGVKD. As DNA, the CDR3 is TGTGCCATCAGTGTGGCCGATGAGCAGTTCTTC. Translating gives CAISVADEQFF.

This clonotype was picked up many times. The chain links TRBV12-3 or TRBV12-4 to TRBJ2-2; D call uncertain. Trimming cost V 7 bases and J 5 bases, with 8 bases left between them. This CDR3 has 12 amino acids. The DNA of the CDR3 is TGTGCCAGCACCCGCCTTACCGGGGAGCTGTTTTTT. Protein sequence: CASTRLTGELFF.

This clonotype has a count of ten or more. The chain recombines TRBV30 with TRBJ2-1; D uncertain. Between the trimmed V and J ends, which lost 3 bases and 5 bases, there was a span of 2 bases. Germline V gives CDR1 GTSNPN, CDR2 SVGIG (reference sequence). The CDR3 totals 10 residues. The CDR3 reads CAWSDNEQFF. CDR3 nucleotide sequence: TGTGCCTGGAGCGACAATGAGCAGTTCTTC.

This clonotype was seen only a few times. The rearrangement uses TRBV20-1 and TRBJ2-7; no clear D. CDR1 is DFQATT, CDR2 SNEGSKA, per germline (reference sequence). The CDR3 runs to 12 residues. Trimming pared 3 bases from V and 6 bases from J, leaving 12 bases between. DNA for the CDR3: TGCAGTGCTAGCCCCTCCTTGGGCGAGCAGTACTTC. It translates to CSASPSLGEQYF.

This clonotype was seen many times. This chain joins TRBV20-1 and TRBJ2-7, with a possible D match to TRBD1 (6 bases). CDR1 DFQATT and CDR2 SNEGSKA come from the germline V gene (reference sequence). The CDR3 is made up of 12 amino acids. The V end lost 7 bases, the J end lost 2 bases, and 12 bases lay between the germline ends. In DNA form, the CDR3 reads TGCAGTGGGGCAAGGGGGACCTACGAGCAGTACTTC. Translated: CSGARGTYEQYF.

The rearrangement uses TRBV9 and TRBJ2-6; 12 positions agree with TRBD1. The CDR3 covers 18 residues. Unmatched junction bases numbered 8, after V lost 3 bases and J lost 4 bases. Germline CDR1 SGDLS, CDR2 YYNGEE. This CDR3 reads CASSAPGQGARGANVLTF. Here the CDR3 DNA reads TGTGCCAGCAGCGCACCGGGACAGGGGGCGAGAGGGGCCAACGTCCTGACTTTC. The full variable domain, in which reference TRBV9 and TRBJ2-6 provide the parts outside the CDR3, is DSGVTQTPKHLITATGQRVTLRCSPRSGDLSVYWYQQSLDQGLQFLIQYYNGEERAKGNILERFSAQQFPDLHSELNLSSLELGDSALYFCASSAPGQGARGANVLTFGAGSRLTVL.

This clonotype was detected many times. The chain couples TRBV7-9 to TRBJ2-1; 8 bases are a match to TRBD2. The trim removed 3 bases at V and 5 bases at J, leaving 15 bases unmatched. CDR1 and CDR2 (germline): SEHNR, FQNEAQ (reference sequence). The CDR3 has 18 residues. The CDR3 loop reads CASSLVVAGSGGDNEQFF. In DNA, the CDR3 is TGTGCCAGCAGCTTGGTGGTAGCGGGATCCGGTGGAGACAATGAGCAGTTCTTC.

This clonotype has at least ten counts. The chain couples TRBV30 to TRBJ2-7, with D possibly being TRBD2 (5 bases). V gave up 4 bases and J gave up 5 bases, with 18 bases separating them. CDR1 GTSNPN and CDR2 SVGIG come from the germline V gene (reference sequence). The CDR3 length is 14 residues. This CDR3 reads CAWNPRVPGHEQYF. The CDR3 region has the DNA TGTGCCTGGAATCCGAGGGTACCCGGCCACGAGCAGTACTTC.

V gene TRBV6-5 combines with J gene TRBJ1-2, with TRBD1 matching 9 bases. The CDR3 is made up of 15 amino acids. J gave up 1 base and V 2 bases, and 2 bases lay outside the gene matches. The germline V gene encodes CDR1 MNHEY and CDR2 SVGAGI. The CDR3 DNA reads TGTGCCAGCAGTTACGGACAGGGGATTAACTATGGCTACACCTTC. Protein product: CASSYGQGINYGYTF.

This clonotype has a count of ten or more. The V and J genes are TRBV12-3 or TRBV12-4 and TRBJ1-2; D might be TRBD1 (5 bases). This CDR3 comprises 13 residues. Trimming shortened V by 3 bases and J by 4 bases, and 9 bases separated the two germline ends. The CDR3 DNA is TGTGCCAGCAGTTTTCGGGGGGGCTATGGCTACACCTTC. The encoded protein is CASSFRGGYGYTF.

This chain links TRBV28 with TRBJ2-7, with D tentatively TRBD2 (6 bases). Looked up from germline, CDR1 is MDHEN and CDR2 is SYDVKM. Deletions cut 3 bases from V and 0 bases from J, with 12 bases between. The length of the CDR3 is 15 residues. CDR3 amino acids: CASSFWGVSSYEQYF. The DNA for the CDR3 is TGTGCCAGCAGTTTTTGGGGGGTCAGCTCCTACGAGCAGTACTTC.

This clonotype was seen many times. This chain connects TRBV29-1 to TRBJ2-7, with D possibly being TRBD2 (5 bases). V was trimmed by 6 bases and J by 3 bases, leaving 12 bases between them. The CDR3 extends over 12 amino acids. The germline gives CDR1 SQVTM, CDR2 ANQGSEA. Here the CDR3 DNA reads TGCAGCGTGGTGACAAGCGGCTACGAGCAGTACTTC. It is translated as CSVVTSGYEQYF.

This clonotype has only a few counts. The chain has TRBV7-2 and TRBJ1-2, with D uncertain. Germline V gene lookup returns CDR1 SGHTA and CDR2 FQGNSA. The CDR3 is made up of 14 amino acids. Trimming stripped 1 base from V and 3 bases from J, with 9 bases between. CDR3 DNA: TGTGCCAGCAGCTTAGAGTGGGCGGACTATGGCTACACCTTC. It codes for CASSLEWADYGYTF.

This clonotype showed up many times. This chain uses TRBV5-6 with TRBJ2-1, with 13 bases fitting TRBD2. Trimming at V came to 1 base and at J to 4 bases, leaving 8 bases not matched to a gene. Germline CDR1 reads SGHDT; CDR2 reads YYEEEE. The CDR3 is made up of 18 amino acids. The CDR3 sequence: CASSLRAPGLAGYNEQFF. CDR3 coding DNA: TGTGCCAGCAGCTTGAGGGCCCCGGGACTAGCGGGGTACAATGAGCAGTTCTTC.

The J gene is TRBJ1-5, the V gene TRBV12-3 or TRBV12-4; D gene ambiguous. Between the trimmed V and J ends, which lost 1 base and 2 bases, there was a span of 9 bases. The CDR3 consists of 15 residues. CDR3 sequence: CASSLGGFGNQPQHF. The CDR3 DNA reads TGTGCCAGCAGTTTAGGTGGATTCGGCAATCAGCCCCAGCATTTT.

This clonotype was observed many times. The V gene is TRBV20-1, the J gene TRBJ2-7, with D uncertain. V lost 0 bases to trimming and J lost 4 bases, with 13 bases between them. The CDR3 spans 14 residues. Germline V gene lookup returns CDR1 DFQATT and CDR2 SNEGSKA (reference sequence). The CDR3 bases are TGCAGTGCTAGAGACGTAGGAAGGGATTACGAGCAGTACTTC. It is translated as CSARDVGRDYEQYF.

This clonotype was seen repeatedly, ten times or more. The chain carries TRBV12-3 or TRBV12-4 and TRBJ1-5; no clear D. The CDR3 is 14 amino acids. V lost 3 bases, J lost 6 bases, and 12 bases lay in between. CDR3 DNA: TGTGCCAGCAGTTTCCATCAAGGAGGTCAGCCCCAGCATTTT. Translated: CASSFHQGGQPQHF.

The sample holds many counts of this clonotype. CDR3 sequence (DNA): TGCGCCAGCAGTAATCATCCTAGCGCCGTTTACAATGAGCAGTTCTTC. Translation gives CASSNHPSAVYNEQFF. The chain links TRBV5-1 to TRBJ2-1; a possible D gene is TRBD2 (6 bases). Per germline, CDR1 SGHRS and CDR2 YFSETQ. There are 16 residues in the CDR3. V lost 5 bases to trimming and J lost 4 bases, with 19 bases between them.

The chain has TRBV7-2 and TRBJ2-6; 7 bases line up with TRBD1. This CDR3 region has 19 residues. Trimming at V came to 2 bases and at J to 0 bases, leaving 10 bases not matched to a gene. The V gene's germline CDR1 is SGHTA and CDR2 FQGNSA. The CDR3 protein is CASSLMWGQILSGANVLTF. CDR3 nucleotides: TGTGCCAGCAGCTTAATGTGGGGACAGATCCTCTCTGGGGCCAACGTCCTGACTTTC.

This clonotype has just a few counts. The CDR3 here is CASIGQGARGEQFF. CDR3 nucleotide sequence: TGCGCCAGCATAGGACAGGGGGCGCGGGGTGAGCAGTTCTTC. The V call is TRBV5-1, the J call TRBJ2-1, with 11 bases that match TRBD1. CDR3 length: 14 amino acids. The germline CDR1 and CDR2 sequences are SGHRS and YFSETQ. The junction had 8 bases not matched to a gene; V was cut back by 6 bases and J by 9 bases.

This clonotype was picked up many times. The CDR3 sequence is CASSRQGRNYGYTF. CDR3 nucleotides: TGTGCCAGCAGCCGACAGGGTCGAAACTATGGCTACACCTTC. The chain uses TRBV7-2 and TRBJ1-2; 7 bases are a match to TRBD1. The CDR3 has 14 residues. Unmatched junction bases numbered 5, after V lost 5 bases and J lost 2 bases. Germline V gene lookup returns CDR1 SGHTA and CDR2 FQGNSA.

The rearrangement joins TRBV5-6 to TRBJ2-7; tentatively, D is TRBD1 or TRBD2 (6 bases each). This CDR3 spans 16 amino acids. Germline assignment: CDR1 SGHDT and CDR2 YYEEEE. V lost 3 bases to trimming and J lost 4 bases, with 20 bases between them. CDR3 protein: CASSSGGRGLVYEQYF. For the CDR3, the DNA is TGTGCCAGCAGCTCCGGGGGTAGGGGGTTGGTATACGAGCAGTACTTC.

There are a few counts of this clonotype. J is TRBJ1-5 and V is TRBV4-3; no clear D. The CDR3 loop spans 15 amino acids. The germline V gene encodes CDR1 LGHNA and CDR2 YSLEER. Trimming took 3 bases from V and 2 from J, leaving 11 bases between them. CDR3 amino acids: CASSQETAGNQPQHF. The CDR3 nucleotides are TGCGCCAGCAGCCAGGAAACAGCGGGCAATCAGCCCCAGCATTTT.

This clonotype was recorded at least ten times. The chain combines TRBV7-9 with TRBJ2-2; D not resolved. Germline V gives CDR1 SEHNR, CDR2 FQNEAQ (reference sequence). V was trimmed by 5 bases and J by 2 bases, leaving 6 bases between them. The length of the CDR3 is 13 residues. The CDR3 is CASSAFNTGELFF. CDR3 DNA: TGTGCCAGCAGCGCCTTCAACACCGGGGAGCTGTTTTTT.

The chain uses TRBV7-6 and TRBJ1-4; D not resolved. The V gene's germline CDR1 is SGHVS and CDR2 FNYEAQ. The V end lost 8 bases, the J end lost 3 bases, and 7 bases lay between the germline ends. This CDR3 has 12 residues. The CDR3 DNA is TGTGCCAGCGGCCAGGCTAATGAAAAACTGTTTTTT. Residues: CASGQANEKLFF.

This clonotype has at least ten counts. The chain combines TRBV19 with TRBJ1-2, with no clear D. Germline V lookup: CDR1 LNHDA, CDR2 SQIVND (reference sequence). Trimming removed 7 bases from V and 2 bases from J, with 14 bases in between. The CDR3 is 14 amino acids. CDR3 bases: TGTGCCAGTACCACCCGGACGGGAAACTATGGCTACACCTTC. It codes for CASTTRTGNYGYTF.

This clonotype was seen at least ten times. The V gene is TRBV24-1, the J gene TRBJ2-5; tentatively, D is TRBD1 (7 bases). This CDR3 has 15 residues. The V end was cut by 4 bases, the J end by 5 bases, with 16 bases between. From germline, CDR1 is KGHDR and CDR2 SFDVKD. The CDR3 region is CATSEPRQGGETQYF. The DNA of the CDR3 is TGTGCCACCAGTGAACCTCGACAGGGAGGCGAGACCCAGTACTTC.

There are many counts of this clonotype. V usage is TRBV3-1 and J usage is TRBJ1-1; no firm D call. There are 16 residues in the CDR3. V was cut by 7 bases and J by 14 bases, with 32 bases left in between. Germline V CDR1 and CDR2: LGHDT, YNNKEL (reference sequence). The CDR3: CASTSSFKTAKVGVFF. CDR3 nucleotides: TGTGCCAGCACCTCTTCATTTAAGACGGCAAAAGTGGGAGTCTTCTTT.